This T cell receptor beta chain is drawn from a study of T cells of healthy individuals. TCRdb ran MiXCR on the 5' RACE reads and lists one entry per CDR3 protein. In the table there are more than 85,000 distinct CDR3 sequences, 17% of which are singletons. The germline V and J ends were trimmed by 6 bases and 1 base, with 15 bases remaining between them. In germline, CDR1 is DFQATT, CDR2 SNEGSKA (reference sequence). This CDR3 comprises 14 residues. This TCR came from a human donor in good health. This chain connects TRBV20-1 to TRBJ2-5; D is possibly TRBD2 (5 bases). CDR3: CSAAVPGTQETQYF. DNA for the CDR3: TGCAGTGCCGCTGTACCGGGAACCCAAGAGACCCAGTACTTC.